What follows describes a single TCR beta chain. The sample belongs to a study of blood T cell repertoires in COVID-19. Overall study context: Researchers got acute and convalescent COVID-19 samples from the United States, Italy and Spain. PBMCs, B-cell-depleted T cells, or T cells were the source of the cDNA or gDNA that made up the material.

This CDR3 region has 14 residues. Germline trimming cut 4 bases from V and 5 bases from J; bases unmatched to any gene: 4. Per germline, CDR1 MNHEY and CDR2 SVGAGI. Per the study methods: It was from reference gene primer amplification that nucleated cell counts were estimated. Libraries were prepared by immunoSEQ multiplex PCR; TCRdb keeps only in-frame clonotypes and omits some of them. The V and J calls and clone size are taken from that table; D and trimming were inferred from the DNA. Of roughly 200,000 clones listed, approximately 83% are singletons. Sequences were obtained from peripheral blood. This TCR derives from a man aged 55 to 69 with acute or convalescent COVID-19. The chain is built from TRBV6-5 and TRBJ1-5; 8 positions match TRBD1. CDR3 coding DNA: TGTGCCAGCAGTTTGACAGGGGAGTATCAGCCCCAGCATTTT. Its translation: CASSLTGEYQPQHF.